The 20 T cell receptor beta chains presented below share a single source sample, sequenced in a study of shared clonotypes between healthy human individuals. Naive CD8 cells, CD45RO-negative and positively selected for CCR7, excluded terminally differentiated effector memory CD45RA+ cells. The method was immunoSEQ multiplex PCR; TCRdb's version includes in-frame clones alone and lacks a portion of them. The data hold over 2,000,000 clones, with just over 90% observed a single time. Sequences were obtained from naive CD8+ T cells from PBMCs. These receptors were collected from a young man in good health. Some clones in this sample may be carry-over from other donors' samples.

This chain joins TRBV4-1 and TRBJ2-3; D gene uncertain. The CDR3 has 17 amino acids. The germline V gene encodes CDR1 MGHRA and CDR2 YSYEKL. V was cut by 1 base and J by 3 bases, with 17 bases left in between. The CDR3 reads CASSQGNLGVGTDTQYF. The DNA of the CDR3 is TGCGCCAGCAGCCAAGGCAACCTCGGAGTGGGGACAGATACGCAGTATTTT.

The chain has TRBV19 and TRBJ2-5; TRBD2 agrees at 9 bases. The CDR3 loop spans 15 amino acids. V was pared by 4 bases and J by 5 bases, with 8 bases of the junction left unmatched. The V gene's germline CDR1 is LNHDA and CDR2 SQIVND (reference sequence). CDR3 bases: TGTGCCAGTAGTACCCGGGGTAGCGGGAGTGAGACCCAGTACTTC. It codes for CASSTRGSGSETQYF. Full variable domain (missing parts from reference TRBV19 and TRBJ2-5): DGGITQSPKYLFRKEGQNVTLSCEQNLNHDAMYWYRQDPGQGLRLIYYSQIVNDFQKGDIAEGYSVSREKKESFPLTVTSAQKNPTAFYLCASSTRGSGSETQYFGPGTRLLVL.

The rearrangement uses TRBV27 and TRBJ1-2, with 10 bases aligning to TRBD1. This CDR3 comprises 14 residues. The trim removed 4 bases at V and 8 bases at J, leaving 7 bases unmatched. Germline CDR1 MNHEY, CDR2 SMNVEV (reference sequence). Here the CDR3 DNA reads TGTGCCAGCAGTTCCCGGGACAGGGGTCGAGGCTACACCTTC. Amino acids: CASSSRDRGRGYTF.

The chain joins TRBV9 to TRBJ2-1, with TRBD2 matching over 10 bases. CDR3 size: 14 residues. From germline, CDR1 is SGDLS and CDR2 YYNGEE. Germline trimming cut 3 bases from V and 5 bases from J; bases unmatched to any gene: 2. As DNA, the CDR3 is TGTGCCAGCAGCGCGGGACTAGCGAACAATGAGCAGTTCTTC. Translation: CASSAGLANNEQFF.

This chain links TRBV7-9 with TRBJ1-5, with unresolved D. V shed 9 bases and J shed 0 bases, with 12 bases lying between them. In germline, CDR1 is SEHNR, CDR2 FQNEAQ (reference sequence). The CDR3 covers 14 residues. The CDR3 loop is CASTQENSNQPQHF. CDR3 nucleotides: TGTGCCAGTACCCAGGAGAATAGCAATCAGCCCCAGCATTTT.

V is TRBV7-9 and J is TRBJ2-6; D may be TRBD1 (5 bases). V was clipped by 8 bases and J by 2 bases, with 13 bases between them. The CDR3 has 15 amino acids. From germline, CDR1 is SEHNR and CDR2 FQNEAQ (reference sequence). In DNA, the CDR3 is TGTGCCAGCCGCTCCGTAGGGGCTGGGGCCAACGTCCTGACTTTC. Protein: CASRSVGAGANVLTF.

V gene TRBV4-1 combines with J gene TRBJ2-7, with 7 nucleotides matching TRBD1. Losses at the gene ends were 2 bases for V and 7 bases for J; bases not matched to a gene: 8. Germline lookup yields CDR1 MGHRA and CDR2 YSYEKL. There are 14 residues in the CDR3. The CDR3 DNA sequence: TGCGCCAGCAGCCAAAACCCGACAGGGCGGGAGCAGTACTTC. It codes for CASSQNPTGREQYF.

The chain recombines TRBV14 with TRBJ1-2, with D possibly matching TRBD1 (5 bases). CDR3 length: 13 amino acids. CDR1 and CDR2 (germline): SGHDN, FVKESK. Trimming cost V 4 bases and J 5 bases, with 11 bases left between them. The CDR3 bases are TGTGCCAGCAGCCCCGGGGCAGATTATGGCTACACCTTC. Its translation is CASSPGADYGYTF. Variable domain in full (rest from reference TRBV14 and TRBJ1-2): EAGVTQFPSHSVIEKGQTVTLRCDPISGHDNLYWYRRVMGKEIKFLLHFVKESKQDESGMPNNRFLAERTGGTYSTLKVQPAELEDSGVYFCASSPGADYGYTFGSGTRLTVV.

This chain uses TRBV28 with TRBJ1-4; TRBD1 matches at 8 bases. CDR1 is MDHEN and CDR2 is SYDVKM in the germline V gene. The junction had 7 bases not matched to a gene; V was cut back by 6 bases and J by 4 bases. This CDR3 contains 15 residues. The CDR3 DNA reads as TGTGCCAGCAGGTTAAGGGACAGGAGTAATGAAAAACTGTTTTTT. It translates to CASRLRDRSNEKLFF.

This chain connects TRBV4-3 to TRBJ2-2; no reliable D call. Trimming pared 4 bases from V and 0 bases from J, leaving 12 bases between. The germline CDR1 and CDR2 sequences are LGHNA and YSLEER. The CDR3 spans 16 residues. CDR3 loop: CASSPPGLPNTGELFF. Written as DNA, the CDR3 is TGCGCCAGCAGCCCCCCCGGCCTGCCGAACACCGGGGAGCTGTTTTTT.

The CDR3 sequence: CASSFLVPGQSYQETQYF. The CDR3 DNA sequence: TGTGCCAGCAGCTTCCTGGTCCCGGGACAATCGTACCAAGAGACCCAGTACTTC. The chain carries TRBV7-9 and TRBJ2-5, with D maybe TRBD1 (6 bases). The V gene's germline CDR1 is SEHNR and CDR2 FQNEAQ (reference sequence). The V gene lost 3 bases and the J gene lost 0 bases, with 20 bases spanning the gap. The CDR3 runs to 18 residues. Full variable domain (remainder filled in from reference TRBV7-9 and TRBJ2-5): DTGVSQNPRHKITKRGQNVTFRCDPISEHNRLYWYRQTLGQGPEFLTYFQNEAQLEKSRLLSDRFSAERPKGSFSTLEIQRTEQGDSAMYLCASSFLVPGQSYQETQYFGPGTRLLVL.

V and J are TRBV28 and TRBJ1-4; D gene unclear. V was shortened by 2 bases and J by 5 bases, with 3 bases between the two germline ends. The CDR3 runs 12 residues. CDR1 and CDR2 from the germline V gene are MDHEN and SYDVKM. CDR3 amino acids: CASSLANEKLFF. As DNA, the CDR3 is TGTGCCAGCAGTTTAGCGAATGAAAAACTGTTTTTT.

The chain is built from TRBV6-1 and TRBJ1-3, with 7 positions matching TRBD1. CDR3 length: 15 residues. Germline trimming cut 5 bases from V and 6 bases from J; bases unmatched to any gene: 10. The V gene's germline CDR1 is MNHNS and CDR2 SASEGT. CDR3 sequence (DNA): TGTGCCAGCAGTCCGACCCTCGACAGGGCAAACACCATATATTTT. Translation: CASSPTLDRANTIYF.

The genes are TRBV7-9 and TRBJ2-1; no definite D call. The germline CDR1 and CDR2 sequences are SEHNR and FQNEAQ (reference sequence). Deletions cut 6 bases from V and 7 bases from J, with 13 bases between. CDR3 length: 13 residues. The CDR3 bases are TGTGCCAGCAGTTACTCAAGCTTTAATGAGCAGTTCTTC. Protein product: CASSYSSFNEQFF.

The chain has TRBV28 and TRBJ1-1; 9 nucleotides agree with TRBD1. In germline, CDR1 is MDHEN, CDR2 SYDVKM. The trim removed 5 bases at V and 6 bases at J, leaving 16 bases unmatched. The CDR3 is 17 residues long. As DNA, the CDR3 is TGTGCCAGCAGTCCAAGGACAGGGGTGAACTCATTGGCTGAAGCTTTCTTT. It translates to CASSPRTGVNSLAEAFF.

Note on this clone: Other DNA sequences in this specimen translate into the identical CDR3. CDR3 amino acids: CASSLRSSYNEQFF. CDR3 DNA sequence: TGTGCCAGCAGTTTACGGAGCTCCTACAATGAGCAGTTCTTC. J is TRBJ2-1 and V is TRBV27; the D is unclear. The CDR3 sequence is 14 residues long. The germline gives CDR1 MNHEY, CDR2 SMNVEV (reference sequence). Trimming removed 2 bases from V and 0 bases from J, with 5 bases in between.

The chain carries TRBV7-2 and TRBJ2-7, with 11 nucleotides matching TRBD2. The germline V gene encodes CDR1 SGHTA and CDR2 FQGNSA. The trim removed 3 bases at V and 2 bases at J, leaving 3 bases unmatched. The CDR3 sequence is 15 residues long. The CDR3: CASSLGLAETYEQYF. In nucleotides, the CDR3 is TGTGCCAGCAGCTTGGGACTAGCGGAAACCTACGAGCAGTACTTC.

This clone was picked up one time. The chain joins TRBV10-3 to TRBJ1-5; the match to TRBD1 covers 7 bases. CDR3 length: 15 amino acids. Trimming removed 3 bases from V and 4 bases from J; junction bases left unmatched: 6. Germline V CDR1 and CDR2: ENHRY, SYGVKD. The CDR3 DNA sequence: TGTGCCATCAGTGATCGAGGGACAGCAAATCAGCCCCAGCATTTT. Amino acid sequence: CAISDRGTANQPQHF.

This chain uses TRBV11-2 with TRBJ2-2; perhaps TRBD1 as D (6 bases). Germline CDR1 is SGHAT and CDR2 is FQNNGV. The CDR3 is made up of 13 amino acids. V lost 6 bases, J lost 4 bases, and 9 bases lay in between. CDR3 bases: TGTGCCAGCAGGGGGGCCTCCACCGGGGAGCTGTTTTTT. Translating it yields CASRGASTGELFF.

The V call is TRBV5-1, the J call TRBJ1-1; D gene uncertain. The V end lost 1 base, the J end lost 4 bases, and 14 bases lay between the germline ends. The CDR3 sequence is 15 residues long. Per germline, CDR1 SGHRS and CDR2 YFSETQ. The chain's CDR3 is CASSLFGIRPTEAFF. The CDR3 DNA reads TGCGCCAGCAGCTTGTTCGGAATCCGGCCCACTGAAGCTTTCTTT.